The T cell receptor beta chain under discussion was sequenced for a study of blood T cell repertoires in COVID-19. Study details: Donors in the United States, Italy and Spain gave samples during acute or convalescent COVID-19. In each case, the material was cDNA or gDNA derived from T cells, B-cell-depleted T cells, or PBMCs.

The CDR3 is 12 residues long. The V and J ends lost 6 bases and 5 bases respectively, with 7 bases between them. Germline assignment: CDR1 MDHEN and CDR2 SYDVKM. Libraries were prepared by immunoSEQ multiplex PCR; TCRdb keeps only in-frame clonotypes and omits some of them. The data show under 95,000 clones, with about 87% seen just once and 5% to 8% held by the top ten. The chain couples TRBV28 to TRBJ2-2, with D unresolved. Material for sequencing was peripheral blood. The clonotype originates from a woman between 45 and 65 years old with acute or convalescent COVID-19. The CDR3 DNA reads TGTGCCAGCAGAATTAGTACCGGGGAGCTGTTTTTT. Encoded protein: CASRISTGELFF.